This T cell receptor (beta chain) derives from a study of identifying expanded T cells in peripheral blood. Study-level results: Approximately 2-week clone count variance significantly increased as total template count grew.

Trimming pared 5 bases from V and 7 bases from J, leaving 14 bases between. Germline CDR1 MDHEN, CDR2 SYDVKM. The length of the CDR3 is 14 residues. Sequenced by immunoSEQ multiplex PCR; TCRdb stores in-frame clones only, minus some. The data show approximately 75,000 clones, roughly nine tenths seen once. Turning to this clone: Antigen specificity is unknown.

The source material was blood. The source is a person between 18 and 69 years old in good health. The chain couples TRBV28 to TRBJ1-4, with D perhaps matching TRBD1 (5 bases). Written as DNA, the CDR3 is TGTGCCAGCAGTGGATTCAGGGTTGGTGAAAAACTGTTTTTT. Translation: CASSGFRVGEKLFF.